The 17 T cell receptor beta chains reported below all come from one sample, sequenced in a study of blood T cell repertoires in COVID-19. This table comes from immunoSEQ multiplex PCR, and its TCRdb copy is limited to in-frame clones, with some not included. Altogether 130,000 to 150,000 clones are present, nearly 90% being singletons, with the ten largest covering 1.5% to 2%. What was sequenced was peripheral blood. These receptors originate from a man between 65 and 85 years old with acute or convalescent COVID-19.

The rearrangement links TRBV5-1 to TRBJ1-1, with unresolved D. Trimming took off 0 bases at V and 2 bases at J, with 11 bases between the two ends. CDR1 is SGHRS, CDR2 YFSETQ, per germline. CDR3 length: 15 amino acids. The CDR3 region has the DNA TGCGCCAGCAGCTTGGCCTGGCAAACAAACACTGAAGCTTTCTTT. Protein product: CASSLAWQTNTEAFF.

The J gene is TRBJ2-7, the V gene TRBV2, with D unresolved. Between the trimmed V and J ends, which lost 5 bases and 0 bases, there was a span of 8 bases. This CDR3 contains 13 residues. The V gene's germline CDR1 is SNHLY and CDR2 FYNNEI. In DNA, the CDR3 is TGTGCCAGCAGTCCCAGAAACTCCTACGAGCAGTACTTC. The encoded protein is CASSPRNSYEQYF. Full variable domain (remainder filled in from reference TRBV2 and TRBJ2-7): EPEVTQTPSHQVTQMGQEVILRCVPISNHLYFYWYRQILGQKVEFLVSFYNNEISEKSEIFDDQFSVERPDGSNFTLKIRSTKLEDSAMYFCASSPRNSYEQYFGPGTRLTVT.

This clone occurred a few times. The rearrangement joins TRBV5-1 to TRBJ1-1, with 9 positions matching TRBD1. Unmatched junction bases numbered 10, after V lost 2 bases and J lost 5 bases. The CDR3 has 16 residues. Germline V gene data show CDR1 as SGHRS and CDR2 as YFSETQ. DNA for the CDR3: TGCGCCAGCAGCTTAACCGGACAGGGGATGTGGACTGAAGCTTTCTTT. Protein: CASSLTGQGMWTEAFF.

This clone has only a few counts. The rearrangement links TRBV24-1 to TRBJ2-2, with TRBD2 matching 8 bases. The V and J ends lost 1 base and 1 base, in that order; junction bases with no gene match: 1. The length of the CDR3 is 16 residues. Germline V gives CDR1 KGHDR, CDR2 SFDVKD. The CDR3 reads CATSDFSGMNTGELFF. The CDR3 nucleotides are TGTGCCACCAGTGATTTTAGCGGGATGAACACCGGGGAGCTGTTTTTT.

This clone occurred once. This chain connects TRBV5-1 to TRBJ1-5; D gene unclear. Germline lookup yields CDR1 SGHRS and CDR2 YFSETQ. The CDR3 loop spans 13 amino acids. The V end was cut by 0 bases, the J end by 7 bases, with 8 bases between. The CDR3 reads CASSLAGEQPQHF. The CDR3 bases are TGCGCCAGCAGCTTGGCCGGGGAGCAGCCCCAGCATTTT.

V usage is TRBV15 and J usage is TRBJ2-5, with TRBD2 as a possible D gene (6 bases). Per germline, CDR1 LNHNV and CDR2 YYDKDF (reference sequence). The CDR3 extends over 15 amino acids. V gave up 1 base and J gave up 4 bases, with 13 bases separating them. The chain's CDR3 is CATSRAPAGRETQYF. The CDR3 DNA reads TGTGCCACCAGCAGAGCCCCCGCGGGGAGAGAGACCCAGTACTTC.

V usage is TRBV27 and J usage is TRBJ2-3; 11 bases map to TRBD2. This CDR3 has 15 amino acids. Germline V lookup: CDR1 MNHEY, CDR2 SMNVEV (reference sequence). V shed 7 bases and J 2 bases; nucleotides not matched to a gene: 5. The chain's CDR3 is CASKGLAEYTDTQYF. CDR3 DNA sequence: TGTGCCAGCAAGGGACTAGCGGAGTACACAGATACGCAGTATTTT.

This chain joins TRBV19 and TRBJ2-5, with unresolved D. The CDR3 runs 12 residues. Trimming stripped 9 bases from V and 2 bases from J, with 10 bases between. Germline V gene lookup returns CDR1 LNHDA and CDR2 SQIVND (reference sequence). CDR3 sequence reads: CASQAGQETQYF. The CDR3 region has the DNA TGTGCCAGCCAAGCAGGTCAAGAGACCCAGTACTTC. The whole variable domain, filled in from reference TRBV19 and TRBJ2-5, reads DGGITQSPKYLFRKEGQNVTLSCEQNLNHDAMYWYRQDPGQGLRLIYYSQIVNDFQKGDIAEGYSVSREKKESFPLTVTSAQKNPTAFYLCASQAGQETQYFGPGTRLLVL.

V is TRBV5-4 and J is TRBJ1-4; 8 bases match TRBD1. The J segment lost 6 bases and the V segment lost 3 bases, leaving 4 bases of the junction unmatched. The CDR3 runs to 14 residues. Germline loops: CDR1 SGHNT, CDR2 YYREEE (reference sequence). The CDR3 loop is CASSSDRGYEKLFF. CDR3 nucleotides: TGTGCCAGCAGCTCAGACAGGGGTTATGAAAAACTGTTTTTT.

This chain links TRBV28 with TRBJ2-3; a possible D gene is TRBD1 (8 bases). Deletions cut 5 bases from V and 0 bases from J, with 15 bases between. Germline assignment: CDR1 MDHEN and CDR2 SYDVKM. The CDR3 has 16 amino acids. The CDR3 nucleotides read TGTGCCAGCAGTCCCACAGGGGGGGGAAGCACAGATACGCAGTATTTT. Its translation: CASSPTGGGSTDTQYF. The variable domain in full, with the rest retrieved from reference TRBV28 and TRBJ2-3, is DVKVTQSSRYLVKRTGEKVFLECVQDMDHENMFWYRQDPGLGLRLIYFSYDVKMKEKGDIPEGYSVSREKKERFSLILESASTNQTSMYLCASSPTGGGSTDTQYFGPGTRLTVL.

V and J are TRBV7-2 and TRBJ2-3; maybe TRBD1 (5 bases). The CDR3 sequence is 14 residues long. Trimming took off 3 bases at V and 0 bases at J, with 7 bases between the two ends. Germline CDR1 SGHTA, CDR2 FQGNSA. The CDR3 region has the DNA TGTGCCAGCAGCTTCGACAGTAGCACAGATACGCAGTATTTT. Protein product: CASSFDSSTDTQYF. Supplemented by reference TRBV7-2 and TRBJ2-3, the full variable domain reads GAGVSQSPSNKVTEKGKDVELRCDPISGHTALYWYRQSLGQGLEFLIYFQGNSAPDKSGLPSDRFSAERTGGSVSTLTIQRTQQEDSAVYLCASSFDSSTDTQYFGPGTRLTVL.

The chain links TRBV2 to TRBJ2-3, with a tentative D call TRBD1 (6 bases). Trimming took 6 bases from V and 4 from J, leaving 20 bases between them. From germline, CDR1 is SNHLY and CDR2 FYNNEI. The CDR3 covers 16 residues. The CDR3 DNA reads TGTGCCAGCAGGGATTTTACAGGGAGTAAATCAGATACGCAGTATTTT. Protein product: CASRDFTGSKSDTQYF.

In its sample, this clone was seen once. The genes are TRBV6-2 or TRBV6-3 and TRBJ1-4; D unclear. Deletions cut 5 bases from V and 3 bases from J, with 19 bases between. From germline, CDR1 is MNHEY and CDR2 SVGEGT. There are 17 residues in the CDR3. In DNA form, the CDR3 reads TGTGCCAGCAGTCCAAGGCCCATCTCGGCGGCTAATGAAAAACTGTTTTTT. It codes for CASSPRPISAANEKLFF.

CDR3 sequence: CASSTRGDSHEQYF. The CDR3 coding sequence is TGTGCCAGCAGCACCAGGGGGGACTCTCACGAGCAGTACTTC. The chain carries TRBV9 and TRBJ2-7; possible D gene TRBD1, 7 bases. The CDR3 is 14 amino acids. V lost 4 bases and J 5 bases, leaving 16 bases between the germline ends. CDR1 is SGDLS, CDR2 YYNGEE, per germline. Using reference TRBV9 and TRBJ2-7 for the parts outside the CDR3, the full variable domain is DSGVTQTPKHLITATGQRVTLRCSPRSGDLSVYWYQQSLDQGLQFLIQYYNGEERAKGNILERFSAQQFPDLHSELNLSSLELGDSALYFCASSTRGDSHEQYFGPGTRLTVT.

The chain uses TRBV7-8 and TRBJ1-2, with 8 nucleotides matching TRBD1. J gave up 7 bases and V 2 bases, and 9 bases lay outside the gene matches. Germline CDR1 SGHVS, CDR2 FQNEAQ. This CDR3 contains 15 residues. The CDR3 bases are TGTGCCAGCAGCTTACAGACAGGGGAAGAAGCTGGCTACACCTTC. This codes for CASSLQTGEEAGYTF.

This chain uses TRBV20-1 with TRBJ2-1; D unresolved. V lost 4 bases, J lost 9 bases, and 10 bases lay in between. Per the germline V gene, CDR1 is DFQATT and CDR2 is SNEGSKA (reference sequence). This CDR3 spans 11 amino acids. The CDR3 nucleotides read TGCAGTGCTACCGAGCGAGTTGAGCAGTTCTTC. Residues: CSATERVEQFF.

The V and J genes are TRBV5-1 and TRBJ2-6; 7 bases fit TRBD2. The V gene's germline CDR1 is SGHRS and CDR2 YFSETQ. Trimming took 4 bases from V and 0 from J; bases not matched to a gene: 7. CDR3 size: 17 residues. DNA of the CDR3: TGCGCCAGCAGCCCGGAGCGGGGAAACTCTGGGGCCAACGTCCTGACTTTC. This gives the protein CASSPERGNSGANVLTF.